The 10 T cell receptor beta chains listed next were all sequenced from one sample in a study of Ad26.COV2.S vaccination and SARS-CoV-2 variants. Specified treatment: roughly 19 received Ad26.COV2.S at low or high dose, single or two shots; about 5 received placebo; per-sample allocation not given. After the first vaccine or placebo injection, samples were drawn on day 63. Clones were sequenced by immunoSEQ multiplex PCR, and TCRdb holds only the in-frame ones, with some missing. The sample lists roughly 300,000 clones; 80% to 90% were seen once. The material sequenced was peripheral blood, taken in a trial of Ad26.COV2.S vaccine versus placebo. The origin of the receptors is a person aged 18-60 years who received the Ad26.COV2.S COVID-19 vaccine or a placebo.

The chain carries TRBV19 and TRBJ1-5, with D possibly TRBD1 on 6 matching bases. Between the trimmed V and J ends, which lost 3 bases and 4 bases, there was a span of 19 bases. Germline loops: CDR1 LNHDA, CDR2 SQIVND (reference sequence). This CDR3 contains 17 residues. CDR3 coding DNA: TGTGCCAGTAGTATCACAGGGAATCTCCGGGGGAATCAGCCCCAGCATTTT. Protein sequence: CASSITGNLRGNQPQHF.

This clone was counted once. This sequence joins TRBV4-2 and TRBJ1-4; perhaps TRBD1 as D (6 bases). Germline assignment: CDR1 LGHNA and CDR2 YNFKEQ. Trimming pared 0 bases from V and 0 bases from J, leaving 8 bases between. The CDR3 runs to 16 residues. DNA for the CDR3: TGTGCCAGCAGCCAAGATTCAGGGGCAACTAATGAAAAACTGTTTTTT. Encoded protein: CASSQDSGATNEKLFF.

The rearrangement uses TRBV2 and TRBJ2-3; 7 bases align to TRBD1. This CDR3 has 14 residues. The germline CDR1 and CDR2 sequences are SNHLY and FYNNEI. Losses at the gene ends were 7 bases for V and 1 base for J; bases not matched to a gene: 5. CDR3 amino acids: CASKTGAGTDTQYF. CDR3 coding DNA: TGTGCCAGCAAAACAGGGGCGGGCACAGATACGCAGTATTTT.

The rearrangement uses TRBV6-1 and TRBJ2-2; D may be TRBD1 (7 bases). Germline V gives CDR1 MNHNS, CDR2 SASEGT. V was clipped by 2 bases and J by 1 base, with 11 bases between them. The CDR3 loop spans 16 amino acids. The CDR3 DNA is TGTGCCAGCAGTGAACGGGGGACAGAGAACACCGGGGAGCTGTTTTTT. Translation gives CASSERGTENTGELFF.

The rearrangement joins TRBV3-1 (or the pseudogene TRBV3-2) to TRBJ2-7; the match to TRBD2 covers 7 bases. CDR1 and CDR2 from the germline V gene are LGHDT and YNNKEL (reference sequence). The CDR3 has 15 residues. With 5 bases clipped from V and 3 bases from J, the junction kept 10 bases outside the gene matches. The CDR3 coding sequence is TGTGCCAGCAGCGGCCGGGACTACGGGAGCTACGAGCAGTACTTC. Amino acids: CASSGRDYGSYEQYF.

In this sample, this clone turned up once. The V and J genes are TRBV9 and TRBJ2-7; the D gene is possibly TRBD1 (5 bases). This CDR3 is built from 14 residues. V was trimmed by 0 bases and J by 0 bases, leaving 7 bases between them. Germline CDR1 SGDLS, CDR2 YYNGEE. The CDR3 DNA sequence: TGTGCCAGCAGCGTAGATGGGGCCTCCTACGAGCAGTACTTC. It encodes CASSVDGASYEQYF.

The chain is built from TRBV27 and TRBJ2-3; D perhaps matches TRBD2 (5 bases). From germline, CDR1 is MNHEY and CDR2 SMNVEV (reference sequence). This CDR3 is built from 15 residues. Trimming removed 0 bases from V and 1 base from J, with 8 bases in between. CDR3 in DNA: TGTGCCAGCAGTTTATCGAGGGCACGCACAGATACGCAGTATTTT. This translates into CASSLSRARTDTQYF.

The chain employs TRBV5-6 and TRBJ1-2; 7 bases map to TRBD1. The junction had 17 bases not matched to a gene; V was cut back by 5 bases and J by 1 base. Germline V gene lookup returns CDR1 SGHDT and CDR2 YYEEEE. The CDR3 contains 18 residues. The CDR3 nucleotides read TGTGCCAGCAGTCACCCGCGGGCAGGGGGGCGTTATAACTATGGCTACACCTTC. This encodes CASSHPRAGGRYNYGYTF.

The chain has TRBV4-2 and TRBJ2-5, with TRBD2 matching over 11 bases. Germline CDR1 LGHNA, CDR2 YNFKEQ. This CDR3 spans 15 amino acids. V lost 1 base to trimming and J lost 5 bases; unmatched junction nucleotides: 3. The CDR3 protein is CASSQVAGGQETQYF. As DNA, the CDR3 is TGTGCCAGCAGCCAAGTAGCGGGGGGGCAGGAGACCCAGTACTTC.

This rearrangement joins TRBV7-9 to TRBJ2-7; 7 bases are a match to TRBD1. Germline V CDR1 and CDR2: SEHNR, FQNEAQ (reference sequence). V was clipped by 3 bases and J by 1 base; unmatched bases: 6. The CDR3 length is 15 residues. The CDR3 sequence: CASSFTGTASYEQYF. The CDR3 DNA reads TGTGCCAGCAGCTTTACCGGGACAGCGTCCTACGAGCAGTACTTC.